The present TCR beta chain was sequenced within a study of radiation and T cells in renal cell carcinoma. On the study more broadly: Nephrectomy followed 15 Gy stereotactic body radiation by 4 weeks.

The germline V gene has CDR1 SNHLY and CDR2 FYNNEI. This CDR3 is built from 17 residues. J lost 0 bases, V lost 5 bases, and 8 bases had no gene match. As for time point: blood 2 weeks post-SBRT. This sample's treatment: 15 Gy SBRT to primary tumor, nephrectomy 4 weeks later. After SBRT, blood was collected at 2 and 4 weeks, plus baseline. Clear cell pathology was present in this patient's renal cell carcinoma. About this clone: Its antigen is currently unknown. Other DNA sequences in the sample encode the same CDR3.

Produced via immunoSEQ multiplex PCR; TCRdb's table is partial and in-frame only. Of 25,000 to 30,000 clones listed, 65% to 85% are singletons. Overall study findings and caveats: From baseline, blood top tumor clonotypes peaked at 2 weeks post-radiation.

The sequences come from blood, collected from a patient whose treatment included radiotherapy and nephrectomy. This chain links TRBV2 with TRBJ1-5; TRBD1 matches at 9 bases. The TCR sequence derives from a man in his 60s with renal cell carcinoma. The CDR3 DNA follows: TGTGCCAGCAGTCCTCGGGGGACAGGGTATAGCAATCAGCCCCAGCATTTT. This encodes CASSPRGTGYSNQPQHF.